The 28 T cell receptor beta chains listed next were all sequenced from one sample in a study of memory CD4+ T cells and cytomegalovirus serostatus. The method was immunoSEQ multiplex PCR; TCRdb's version includes in-frame clones alone and lacks a portion of them. This sample has 75,000 to 90,000 clones; around 80% occur once, and the top ten carry about 0.72%. The sort gate was single viable CD3+CD4+CD8-CD45RO+ cells for memory CD4+ T cells. The sample was memory CD4+ T cells from blood. Every receptor here comes from an adult in good health and CMV-seronegative.

V and J are TRBV28 and TRBJ1-5; unclear D gene. V lost 7 bases to trimming and J lost 3 bases, with 13 bases between them. CDR1 is MDHEN and CDR2 is SYDVKM in the germline V gene. This CDR3 contains 14 residues. The CDR3 loop reads CASTLDRPNQPQHF. CDR3 DNA sequence: TGTGCCAGCACCCTAGACCGACCCAATCAGCCCCAGCATTTT.

The V gene is TRBV11-1, the J gene TRBJ1-1, with a possible D match to TRBD1 (5 bases). With 5 bases removed from V and 6 bases from J, the gap between germline ends came to 13 bases. The germline CDR1 and CDR2 sequences are SGHAT and FQDESV (reference sequence). CDR3 size: 13 residues. CDR3 amino acids: CASSQSWGAEAFF. CDR3 DNA sequence: TGTGCCAGCAGCCAATCCTGGGGGGCTGAAGCTTTCTTT. The full variable domain, with the rest looked up from reference TRBV11-1 and TRBJ1-1, is EAEVAQSPRYKITEKSQAVAFWCDPISGHATLYWYRQILGQGPELLVQFQDESVVDDSQLPKDRFSAERLKGVDSTLKIQPAELGDSAMYLCASSQSWGAEAFFGQGTRLTVV.

This chain joins TRBV6-5 and TRBJ1-6; the D is unclear. The ends were cut back, 6 bases at V and 5 bases at J, with 8 bases in the middle. The germline V gene has CDR1 MNHEY and CDR2 SVGAGI. The CDR3 runs 13 residues. CDR3 sequence: CASSRPDNSPLHF. CDR3 coding DNA: TGTGCCAGCAGCCGCCCAGATAATTCACCCCTCCACTTT.

The chain couples TRBV11-2 to TRBJ1-6; 7 positions match TRBD1. J lost 1 base, V lost 10 bases, and 16 bases had no gene match. The CDR3 has 18 residues. Per germline, CDR1 SGHAT and CDR2 FQNNGV. CDR3 in amino acids: CANLTGVGNRSYNSPLHF. The CDR3 region has the DNA TGTGCCAACCTTACAGGGGTTGGAAATAGGTCCTATAATTCACCCCTCCACTTT. Full variable domain (remainder filled in from reference TRBV11-2 and TRBJ1-6): EAGVAQSPRYKIIEKRQSVAFWCNPISGHATLYWYQQILGQGPKLLIQFQNNGVVDDSQLPKDRFSAERLKGVDSTLKIQPAKLEDSAVYLCANLTGVGNRSYNSPLHFGNGTRLTVT.

The chain joins TRBV28 to TRBJ1-2, with D possibly matching TRBD1 (5 bases). This CDR3 is 12 amino acids long. Germline V gene sequence: CDR1 MDHEN, CDR2 SYDVKM. The germline V and J ends were trimmed by 5 bases and 8 bases, with 12 bases remaining between them. DNA for the CDR3: TGTGCCAGCAGTCGGGGGGAGGGGGGCTACACCTTC. Translating it yields CASSRGEGGYTF.

This clone was picked up a small number of times. This chain links TRBV9 with TRBJ1-3; D is undetermined. This CDR3 is built from 14 residues. Germline CDR1 reads SGDLS; CDR2 reads YYNGEE. Trimming removed 4 bases from V and 0 bases from J, with 8 bases in between. CDR3 DNA: TGTGCCAGCAGCCCCCAGAGCTCTGGAAACACCATATATTTT. It encodes CASSPQSSGNTIYF.

This chain links TRBV11-2 with TRBJ2-7; D is possibly TRBD2 (5 bases). The CDR3 is made up of 14 amino acids. Trimming shortened V by 3 bases and J by 0 bases, and 9 bases separated the two germline ends. The germline V gene has CDR1 SGHAT and CDR2 FQNNGV. The CDR3 DNA reads as TGTGCCAGCAGCTTTACGGGGAGCTCCTACGAGCAGTACTTC. It codes for CASSFTGSSYEQYF.

This clone was picked up one time. V usage is TRBV6-1 and J usage is TRBJ2-3; 8 positions agree with TRBD2. Germline lookup yields CDR1 MNHNS and CDR2 SASEGT. V trimming: 8 bases; J trimming: 3 bases; junction bases outside the gene matches: 7. The CDR3 is made up of 14 amino acids. CDR3 sequence: CASRAGGSTDTQYF. In DNA, the CDR3 is TGTGCCAGCCGGGCGGGGGGTTCAACAGATACGCAGTATTTT.

The chain combines TRBV4-3 with TRBJ2-3; 10 bases agree with TRBD1. Germline assignment: CDR1 LGHNA and CDR2 YSLEER. This CDR3 region has 13 residues. The ends lost 1 base at V and 13 bases at J; junction bases unmatched: 5. Here the CDR3 reads CASSQGLTGGKYF. Written as DNA, the CDR3 is TGCGCCAGCAGCCAAGGATTGACAGGGGGCAAGTATTTT.

The rearrangement links TRBV30 to TRBJ2-5, with unresolved D. The CDR3 extends over 15 amino acids. Germline CDR1 is GTSNPN and CDR2 is SVGIG (reference sequence). With 1 base removed from V and 1 base from J, the gap between germline ends came to 13 bases. In DNA, the CDR3 is TGTGCCTGGAGTGCGGAGAGATCCTTCCAAGAGACCCAGTACTTC. Its protein product is CAWSAERSFQETQYF.

V and J are TRBV10-3 and TRBJ1-1, with D hard to call. From germline, CDR1 is ENHRY and CDR2 SYGVKD. Between the trimmed V and J ends, which lost 8 bases and 5 bases, there was a span of 12 bases. The CDR3 extends over 12 amino acids. CDR3 nucleotide sequence: TGTGCCATCCAGAAGGGAGGGACTGAAGCTTTCTTT. Its protein product is CAIQKGGTEAFF.

The chain employs TRBV30 and TRBJ2-7, with 14 bases lining up with TRBD2. This CDR3 has 15 residues. J gave up 2 bases and V 3 bases, and 3 bases lay outside the gene matches. Germline values: CDR1 GTSNPN, CDR2 SVGIG (reference sequence). The CDR3 DNA is TGTGCCTGGAGAAGACTAGCGGGGGGGACCTACGAGCAGTACTTC. Amino acids: CAWRRLAGGTYEQYF.

V is TRBV4-3 and J is TRBJ2-5; 9 bases agree with TRBD1. V lost 1 base to trimming and J lost 7 bases; unmatched junction nucleotides: 10. From germline, CDR1 is LGHNA and CDR2 YSLEER. The CDR3 extends over 16 amino acids. CDR3 in amino acids: CASSQGRDRVSPTQYF. In DNA, the CDR3 is TGCGCCAGCAGCCAAGGCCGGGACAGGGTCTCTCCGACCCAGTACTTC.

V and J are TRBV28 and TRBJ1-2; 12 positions match TRBD1. CDR3 length equals 16 residues. The J segment lost 5 bases and the V segment lost 6 bases, leaving 10 bases of the junction unmatched. CDR1 and CDR2 from the germline V gene are MDHEN and SYDVKM. The CDR3 sequence: CASRSGTGGAFYGYTF. CDR3 sequence (DNA): TGTGCCAGCAGGTCCGGGACAGGGGGCGCATTTTATGGCTACACCTTC.

The chain uses TRBV5-1 and TRBJ2-3; D is ambiguous. The CDR3 is 15 amino acids. The germline CDR1 and CDR2 sequences are SGHRS and YFSETQ. V gave up 1 base and J gave up 4 bases, with 13 bases separating them. This chain's CDR3 is CASSLRTSVSDTQYF. The CDR3 coding sequence is TGCGCCAGCAGCTTGAGAACGTCGGTGTCAGATACGCAGTATTTT.

This chain links TRBV11-2 with TRBJ1-2; D unresolved. Between the trimmed V and J ends, which lost 0 bases and 0 bases, there was a span of 8 bases. CDR3 size: 15 residues. Germline CDR1 is SGHAT and CDR2 is FQNNGV. The CDR3 DNA follows: TGTGCCAGCAGCTTAGAGGCTCATCCTAACTATGGCTACACCTTC. It translates to CASSLEAHPNYGYTF.

J is TRBJ1-2 and V is TRBV4-3; 7 nucleotides match TRBD1. Germline CDR1 reads LGHNA; CDR2 reads YSLEER. Trimming took 1 base from V and 4 from J; bases not matched to a gene: 6. CDR3 length: 15 residues. The CDR3 sequence is CASSQGTTGSYGYTF. CDR3 nucleotides: TGCGCCAGCAGCCAAGGTACGACAGGGAGCTATGGCTACACCTTC.

The chain recombines TRBV29-1 with TRBJ1-6; D perhaps matches TRBD1 (5 bases). V was clipped by 4 bases and J by 9 bases, with 10 bases between them. The CDR3 contains 12 residues. The germline CDR1 and CDR2 sequences are SQVTM and ANQGSEA. CDR3 coding DNA: TGCAGCGTTGGTGGGGCGGGTTCACCCCTCCACTTT. Amino acids: CSVGGAGSPLHF.

V and J are TRBV7-2 and TRBJ1-6; D gene uncertain. Looked up from germline, CDR1 is SGHTA and CDR2 is FQGNSA. Trimming cost V 5 bases and J 7 bases, with 9 bases left between them. The CDR3 spans 13 residues. CDR3 residues: CASSPGINSPLHF. The CDR3 bases are TGTGCCAGCAGCCCCGGTATAAATTCACCCCTCCACTTT.

The chain recombines TRBV10-3 with TRBJ1-6; possibly TRBD1 for D (5 bases). V lost 0 bases, J lost 9 bases, and 18 bases lay in between. The germline V gene has CDR1 ENHRY and CDR2 SYGVKD. This CDR3 region has 17 residues. CDR3 in DNA: TGTGCCATCAGTGAGTCGAGTAAAGCAGGGAGGGGTTCACCCCTCCACTTT. It specifies CAISESSKAGRGSPLHF.

The chain uses TRBV25-1 and TRBJ1-4, with D possibly TRBD1 on 6 matching bases. In germline, CDR1 is MGHDK, CDR2 SYGVNS. CDR3 length: 13 amino acids. V dropped 7 bases and J dropped 5 bases, with 11 bases sitting between them. The CDR3 DNA reads as TGTGCCAGCAAACAGGGAGGGAATGAAAAACTGTTTTTT. It translates to CASKQGGNEKLFF. Together with reference TRBV25-1 and TRBJ1-4, the CDR3 gives the full variable domain: EADIYQTPRYLVIGTGKKITLECSQTMGHDKMYWYQQDPGMELHLIHYSYGVNSTEKGDLSSESTVSRIRTEHFPLTLESARPSHTSQYLCASKQGGNEKLFFGSGTQLSVL.

This chain uses TRBV7-9 with TRBJ1-1, with D hard to call. Germline CDR1 SEHNR, CDR2 FQNEAQ (reference sequence). This CDR3 spans 9 amino acids. The V gene lost 5 bases and the J gene lost 9 bases, with 4 bases spanning the gap. The CDR3 DNA reads TGTGCCAGCAGCCCTAAAGCTTTCTTT. It specifies CASSPKAFF.

The chain recombines TRBV2 with TRBJ1-2; TRBD1 aligns across 8 bases. The ends lost 6 bases at V and 5 bases at J; junction bases unmatched: 8. The CDR3 is 14 amino acids. Germline CDR1 SNHLY, CDR2 FYNNEI. This CDR3 reads CASSGQGVGYGYTF. The CDR3 DNA follows: TGTGCCAGCAGCGGACAGGGAGTCGGGTATGGCTACACCTTC. Based on the CDR3 plus reference TRBV2 and TRBJ1-2, the full variable domain is EPEVTQTPSHQVTQMGQEVILRCVPISNHLYFYWYRQILGQKVEFLVSFYNNEISEKSEIFDDQFSVERPDGSNFTLKIRSTKLEDSAMYFCASSGQGVGYGYTFGSGTRLTVV.

This chain connects TRBV5-5 to TRBJ1-1; D gene unclear. The germline V gene encodes CDR1 SGHKS and CDR2 YYEKEE (reference sequence). The V end was cut by 3 bases, the J end by 1 base, with 10 bases between. The CDR3 consists of 14 residues. In DNA, the CDR3 is TGTGCCAGCAGCTGGCCGGGTCGGAACACTGAAGCTTTCTTT. Its translation: CASSWPGRNTEAFF.

J is TRBJ2-3 and V is TRBV11-3; D perhaps matches TRBD2 (7 bases). Trimming removed 5 bases at V and 5 bases at J, with 23 bases between. Germline loops: CDR1 SGHNT, CDR2 YENEEA. CDR3 size: 17 residues. CDR3 sequence reads: CASSPPLAGAWGDTQYF. CDR3 sequence (DNA): TGTGCCAGCAGCCCTCCGCTTGCGGGGGCTTGGGGAGATACGCAGTATTTT.

The rearrangement links TRBV19 to TRBJ1-2, with D hard to call. The CDR3 length is 14 residues. CDR1 is LNHDA, CDR2 SQIVND, per germline (reference sequence). The V gene lost 3 bases and the J gene lost 1 base, with 9 bases spanning the gap. CDR3: CASSMGSYNYGYTF. The DNA of the CDR3 is TGTGCCAGTAGTATGGGATCCTATAACTATGGCTACACCTTC.

This clone was observed once. This chain links TRBV27 with TRBJ1-5; TRBD1 might be the D (5 bases). Germline V CDR1 and CDR2: MNHEY, SMNVEV (reference sequence). The CDR3 runs to 15 residues. V was clipped by 1 base and J by 4 bases, with 11 bases between them. CDR3 in DNA: TGTGCCAGCAGTTTATTGGCAGGGATAAATCAGCCCCAGCATTTT. It codes for CASSLLAGINQPQHF.

This chain joins TRBV11-3 and TRBJ1-6, with D possibly TRBD1 on 5 matching bases. Deletions cut 1 base from V and 4 bases from J, with 5 bases between. Germline values: CDR1 SGHNT, CDR2 YENEEA. The CDR3 spans 14 residues. CDR3 residues: CASSLGGYNSPLHF. The CDR3 bases are TGTGCCAGCAGCTTAGGGGGGTATAATTCACCCCTCCACTTT.